These T cell receptor beta chains were read from a single sample in a study of blood T cell repertoires in COVID-19. Repertoires were generated with immunoSEQ multiplex PCR, while TCRdb's copy carries only in-frame clones and drops some. The sample has some 250,000 clones, approximately 78% seen once. Sequenced: peripheral blood. Every receptor here comes from a woman in her sixties or seventies with active or convalescent COVID-19. The CDR3 runs from the conserved cysteine through the conserved F or W. A D gene is named only where the DNA matches it firmly. Clone sizes are given selectively: once, few, many, or a class where the clone is expanded.

TRBJ2-7 | TRBV6-6 | . | . | TGTGCCAGCAGTTACGGCGGGGTGAGCTCCTACGAGCAGTACTTC | CASSYGGVSSYEQYF
TRBJ2-7 | TRBV18 | . | . | TGTGCCAGCTCACCCGGGTCAAGCGGCTCCTACGAGCAGTACTTC | CASSPGSSGSYEQYF
TRBJ2-7 | TRBV9 | . | many | TGTGCCAGCAGCGTAGCTGGGCAGGGCGTACAGGCCTACGAGCAGTACTTC | CASSVAGQGVQAYEQYF
TRBJ2-3 | TRBV4-1 | . | . | TGCGCCAGCAGCCACCCCGGGAGTCCCTCGGGAGATACGCAGTATTTT | CASSHPGSPSGDTQYF
TRBJ1-1 | TRBV19 | . | few | TGTGCCAGTAGTGGCGGGGCTGGCCGCAACACTGAAGCTTTCTTT | CASSGGAGRNTEAFF
TRBJ2-2 | TRBV3-1/TRBV3-2 | . | once | TGTGCCAGCAGCCAAGGGGCAGGGCCAAACACCGGGGAGCTGTTTTTT | CASSQGAGPNTGELFF
TRBJ2-1 | TRBV5-1 | TRBD2 | . | TGCGCCAGCAGCTTGGTTGCGGGGGGGTACAATGAGCAGTTCTTC | CASSLVAGGYNEQFF
TRBJ2-1 | TRBV11-3 | TRBD2 | . | TGTGCCAGCAGCTCCCCTAGCGGGGGGGACAATGAGCAGTTCTTC | CASSSPSGGDNEQFF
TRBJ1-1 | TRBV7-9 | . | few | TGTGCCAGCAGCCTAGTTTTGGTTAGGAACACTGAAGCTTTCTTT | CASSLVLVRNTEAFF
TRBJ2-3 | TRBV6-4 | . | . | TGTGCCAGCAGTGACTCCCCCCTGAGGACAGATACGCAGTATTTT | CASSDSPLRTDTQYF
TRBJ2-1 | TRBV5-1 | . | . | TGCGCCAGCAGCCCCCGGGGGAGCCCTTACAATGAGCAGTTCTTC | CASSPRGSPYNEQFF
TRBJ1-5 | TRBV12-5 | TRBD1 | . | TGTGCTAGTGGTTTGGTACTAGGACAGGCGTATAGCAATCAGCCCCAGCATTTT | CASGLVLGQAYSNQPQHF
TRBJ1-2 | TRBV7-2 | . | . | TGTGCCAGCAGCCCGAGAACAGGGTTCTATGGCTACACCTTC | CASSPRTGFYGYTF
TRBJ1-1 | TRBV4-1 | . | . | TGCGCCAGCAGCCAAACTTCTACAGGGAACACTGAAGCTTTCTTT | CASSQTSTGNTEAFF
TRBJ2-1 | TRBV4-3 | TRBD2 | . | TGCGCCAGCAGCCAAGATCTGGGAAAAAGGCGGGGGGGATACAATGAGCAGTTCTTC | CASSQDLGKRRGGYNEQFF
TRBJ1-3 | TRBV7-8 | . | many | TGTGCCAGCAGCCCCCAGGGCGCAGGGGCCGGAAACACCATATATTTT | CASSPQGAGAGNTIYF
TRBJ1-4 | TRBV19 | . | . | TGTGCCAGTAGGGGAGGAAGGAGAGGGACTAATGAAAAACTGTTTTTT | CASRGGRRGTNEKLFF
TRBJ1-1 | TRBV7-9 | TRBD1 | . | TGTGCCAGCAGCTTAGCGGCAGGGGGCACTGAAGCTTTCTTT | CASSLAAGGTEAFF
TRBJ2-5 | TRBV6-1 | TRBD2 | . | TGTGCCAGCAGTGTGGGAGTGACTAGCGGGGGAGGAGAGACCCAGTACTTC | CASSVGVTSGGGETQYF
TRBJ1-1 | TRBV5-1 | . | . | TGCGCCAGCAGCTTGGGGGAGGTGAACACTGAAGCTTTCTTT | CASSLGEVNTEAFF
TRBJ1-6 | TRBV5-1 | . | . | TGCGCCAGCAGCTTGCGGGGAGAGGATAATTCACCCCTCCACTTT | CASSLRGEDNSPLHF
TRBJ1-6 | TRBV7-2 | . | . | TGTGCCAGCAGCTTAACGGGGTCACCCCTCCACTTT | CASSLTGSPLHF
TRBJ2-2 | TRBV19 | . | . | TGTGCCAGTATGGGAATAGGGGACGGCACCGCGGGGATCGGGGAGCTGTTTTTT | CASMGIGDGTAGIGELFF
TRBJ1-5 | TRBV7-8 | . | . | TGTGCCAGCAGCTTAGGGACAATGGGCAATCAGCCCCAGCATTTT | CASSLGTMGNQPQHF
TRBJ1-1 | TRBV6-4 | TRBD1 | few | TGTGCCAGCAGACCAACAGGGGGCGCCGGCACTGAAGCTTTCTTT | CASRPTGGAGTEAFF
TRBJ1-3 | TRBV7-2 | . | . | TGTGCCAGCAGCTTAGACAGGGTGGGTGGAAACACCATATATTTT | CASSLDRVGGNTIYF
TRBJ1-6 | TRBV2 | TRBD1 | few | TGTGCCAGCAGTGGGGAGACAGGGATCGGATCACCCCTCCACTTT | CASSGETGIGSPLHF
TRBJ1-1 | TRBV3-1/TRBV3-2 | . | . | TGTGCCAGCAGCCAAGTTCCAGGGGTATTGAACACTGAAGCTTTCTTT | CASSQVPGVLNTEAFF
TRBJ2-7 | TRBV30 | . | . | TGTGCCTGGAGTGTAGGAGACAGGGCGGGGGGCTACGAGCAGTACTTC | CAWSVGDRAGGYEQYF
TRBJ2-4 | TRBV7-2 | TRBD1 | . | TGTGCCAGCAGCCCGGACAGGGCTTCCAAAAACATTCAGTACTTC | CASSPDRASKNIQYF
TRBJ2-2 | TRBV27 | TRBD2 | . | TGTGCCAGCGGTGTTGCTAGCGGGGGGGCCGGGGAGCTGTTTTTT | CASGVASGGAGELFF
TRBJ2-1 | TRBV7-3 | . | . | TGTGCCAGCAGCTTAACACCCGCGGCCTACAATGAGCAGTTCTTC | CASSLTPAAYNEQFF
TRBJ1-2 | TRBV19 | TRBD1 | . | TGTGCCAGTAGTACTCCCCCGGGACAGGGTAGAGCTGGCTACACCTTC | CASSTPPGQGRAGYTF
TRBJ2-3 | TRBV6-1 | TRBD2 | . | TGTGCCAGCAGTGAAAGGAGGGCTAGCGGGCCCCAGGGCACAGATACGCAGTATTTT | CASSERRASGPQGTDTQYF
TRBJ2-3 | TRBV5-4 | TRBD2 | . | TGTGCCAGCGGTCCGGGGGGGCGGGGGACAGATACGCAGTATTTT | CASGPGGRGTDTQYF
TRBJ2-5 | TRBV7-9 | . | once | TGTGCCAGCAGCTTAGGACTAGGCCTACAGGAGACCCAGTACTTC | CASSLGLGLQETQYF
TRBJ2-3 | TRBV29-1 | . | . | TGCAGCGTTGAGGTACGGGGGGCGAGCACAGATACGCAGTATTTT | CSVEVRGASTDTQYF
TRBJ2-5 | TRBV18 | TRBD1 | . | TGTGCCAGCTCATTGCAAGGTGCCGGGACAGGGGGCGAGACCCAGTACTTC | CASSLQGAGTGGETQYF
TRBJ1-5 | TRBV7-9 | . | . | TGTGCCAGCAGCTGGCTGAATAGCAATCAGCCCCAGCATTTT | CASSWLNSNQPQHF
TRBJ2-7 | TRBV6-5 | TRBD2 | . | TGTGCCAGCAGTTACTCGGCTAGCGGGTCCTACGAGCAGTACTTC | CASSYSASGSYEQYF
TRBJ1-1 | TRBV7-8 | . | . | TGTGCCAGCAGCACTATGGCAGGGTGGAAAACTGAAGCTTTCTTT | CASSTMAGWKTEAFF
TRBJ2-3 | TRBV7-9 | TRBD2 | . | TGTGCCAGCAGTGCCGGGACTAGCGGGGATACGCAGTATTTT | CASSAGTSGDTQYF
TRBJ1-1 | TRBV3-1/TRBV3-2 | TRBD1 | . | TGTGCCAGCAGCCAAGACAACAGGGGGGACACTGAAGCTTTCTTT | CASSQDNRGDTEAFF
TRBJ2-5 | TRBV7-2 | . | . | TGTGCCAGCAGCTTAGTTGCAGGGGTCCAAGAGACCCAGTACTTC | CASSLVAGVQETQYF
TRBJ2-7 | TRBV6-2/TRBV6-3 | TRBD1 | . | TGTGCCAGCAGTTCCCGACCCTGGGCAGGGGGCTCCTACGAGCAGTACTTC | CASSSRPWAGGSYEQYF
TRBJ1-4 | TRBV7-8 | . | once | TGTGCCAGCAGCCCCGGGAGGGACAATGAAAAACTGTTTTTT | CASSPGRDNEKLFF
TRBJ2-3 | TRBV5-5 | . | . | TGTGCCAGCAGCTCCGGACACCGCACAGATACGCAGTATTTT | CASSSGHRTDTQYF
TRBJ1-5 | TRBV6-5 | . | . | TGTGCCAGCAGTTACGCCAGTAGCAATCAGCCCCAGCATTTT | CASSYASSNQPQHF
TRBJ2-1 | TRBV25-1 | TRBD2 | . | TGTGCCAGCAGTGAATATCCGGGACTAGCGGGGGGCCGTGAGCAGTTCTTC | CASSEYPGLAGGREQFF
TRBJ1-2 | TRBV29-1 | . | . | TGCAGCGTTGTGATCAGGGGCTATGGCTACACCTTC | CSVVIRGYGYTF
TRBJ2-5 | TRBV11-3 | TRBD1 | . | TGTGCCAGCAGCCGACAGGGGGTGGAGACCCAGTACTTC | CASSRQGVETQYF